This T cell receptor beta chain was found in a study of T cells in Graves' hyperthyroidism and ophthalmopathy (dated by TCRdb to the late 2010s). Looking at the study overall: Peripheral blood was sampled at the time of initial diagnosis, prior to any treatment. A discovery cohort of approximately 100 patients, roughly 45 with Graves' ophthalmopathy and 55 to 60 with stable Graves' hyperthyroidism, was used to find distinguishing TCR V-J signatures. Prospective prediction of ophthalmopathy was tested in an independent validation cohort of 18 to 20 hyperthyroidism patients and some 17 patients who later progressed to ophthalmopathy. The 85 to 100 discovery patients were randomly split 7:3 into training and test sets. In addition, the study compared T-cell repertoires in thyroid tissue and in blood from over 5 Graves' hyperthyroidism patients. After sampling, hyperthyroidism patients received methimazole starting at 30 mg daily, and ophthalmopathy patients received high-dose intravenous methylprednisolone. The paper describes TCR Vbeta CDR3 sequencing of some 130 peripheral blood samples, made up of approximately 40 ophthalmopathy patients, 70 to 75 hyperthyroidism patients and 17 progressor patients. Study-level results and caveats: A model built on a 13 V-J signature distinguished ophthalmopathy from stable hyperthyroidism, reaching around 88% sensitivity and under 84% specificity in cross-validation and 80%/75% in testing. In validation, the model predicted progression to ophthalmopathy a median of roughly 6.5 months before onset, with approximately 70% sensitivity and nearly 75% specificity. Blood samples also contained most of the expanded thyroid clonotypes (frequency above 0.001), which suggests that blood repertoires may reflect thyroid immune responses. No statistical method was used to fix the sample size in advance, and group allocation was not hidden from the investigators.

The TCR beta CDR3 regions were amplified from the RNA transcripts. For the first round of RT-PCR on the TCR CDR3, the HTBI primer set was used together with the Qiagen OneStep RT-PCR kit. Libraries were constructed in a second round of multiplex PCR, after which size selection and purification were carried out. Sequencing of the libraries was done on an Illumina HiSeq2000 using paired-end 100 bp reads. For the original study's pipeline: Raw data were processed with SOAPnuke, discarding reads with adapters, uncalled bases, mean Phred below 15, or no exact constant-primer or identifier match. COPE v1.2.5 was used to merge the high-quality paired reads, and each unique nucleotide sequence was defined as a clonotype. Clonotypes were aligned to IMGT TRBV, TRBD and TRBJ reference segments using MiTCR v1.1. Analysis was restricted to V-J combinations with a frequency above 0.0001, which covered over 98% of repertoires. A TCS score was defined as the ratio between F50 (clonal expansion) and ExV (chaos), using BLOSUM62-based TCRdist between CDR3 peptides within each V-J. Welch's t-statistics and random forest reduced around 520 V-J features to 10 to 15, which were used in a naive Bayes classifier (R e1071). TCRdb applied fastp at Q25 and MiXCR to the public reads, then kept only in-frame beta chains. Rows merge per CDR3 protein into single entries with the most common DNA and genes. TCRdb, not the original authors, processed these V and J calls. In all, the sample holds a few hundred thousand distinct CDR3 sequences, and around 14% of those were seen once. Of the sample, 30% to 35% falls within the top ten clones.

Stable Graves' hyperthyroidism was defined as no progression to ophthalmopathy during 18 months of follow-up. Hyperthyroidism patients were newly diagnosed, had a disease duration of under 2 months, and were aged 18 to 65 years. The study excluded patients with uncontrolled infections, other autoimmune diseases, pregnancy or lactation. Clinical symptoms, serum thyroxine and TRAb, thyroid ultrasound, and orbital computed tomography formed the basis for the diagnoses. PBMCs were separated from roughly 9.3 ml of fresh peripheral blood using Ficoll-Paque density gradient centrifugation. Trizol reagent was used to extract total RNA, and RNA quality was then checked on an Agilent 2100 Bioanalyzer. CDR1 LGHDT and CDR2 YNNKEL are derived from the germline V gene (reference sequence). Reading from cysteine to phenylalanine, the CDR3 counts 14 amino acids. CDR3 DNA only is kept here, 42 bases in frame from base 1. Trimming costs V 2 bases and J 0 bases, and their ends lie 7 bases apart.

This clonotype was observed at least ten times. Its antigen target is currently unknown. Per-nucleotide qualities are absent, and no much larger clonotype sits a single base away. Sequenced material: blood. This receptor was taken from a woman aged 25 to 39 with Graves' hyperthyroidism. The V and J genes are TRBV3-1 and TRBJ1-1, with the identity of the D gene unclear. The CDR3 amino acid sequence is: CASSQSRVNTEAFF. The DNA sequence reads TGTGCCAGCAGCCAATCTCGGGTGAACACTGAAGCTTTCTTT. With the portions outside the CDR3 filled from the reference TRBV3-1 and TRBJ1-1 genes, the complete variable region becomes DTAVSQTPKYLVTQMGNDKSIKCEQNLGHDTMYWYKQDSKKFLKIMFSYNNKELIINETVPNRFSPKSPDKAHLNLHINSLELGDSAVYFCASSQSRVNTEAFFGQGTRLTVV.